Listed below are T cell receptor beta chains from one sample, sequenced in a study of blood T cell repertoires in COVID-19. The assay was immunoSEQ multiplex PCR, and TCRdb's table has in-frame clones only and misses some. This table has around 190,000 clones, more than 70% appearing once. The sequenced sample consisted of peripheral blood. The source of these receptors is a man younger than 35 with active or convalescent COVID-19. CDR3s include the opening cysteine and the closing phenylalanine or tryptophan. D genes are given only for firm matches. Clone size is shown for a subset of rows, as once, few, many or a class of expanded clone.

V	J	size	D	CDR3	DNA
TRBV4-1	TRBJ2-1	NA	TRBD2	CASSPGLERINEQFF	TGCGCCAGCAGCCCGGGACTAGAAAGAATCAATGAGCAGTTCTTC
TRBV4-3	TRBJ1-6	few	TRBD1	CASSQLGTENSPLHF	TGCGCCAGCAGCCAACTCGGGACAGAGAATTCACCCCTCCACTTT
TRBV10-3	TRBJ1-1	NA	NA	CAISLDRAEAFF	TGTGCCATCAGCCTGGACAGAGCTGAAGCTTTCTTT
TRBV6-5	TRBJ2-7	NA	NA	CASAPGRGVREQYF	TGTGCCAGCGCCCCGGGGCGGGGAGTGCGTGAGCAGTACTTC
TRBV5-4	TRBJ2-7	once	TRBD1	CASSGFGQGRGEQYF	TGTGCCAGCAGCGGGTTTGGACAGGGTCGTGGCGAGCAGTACTTC
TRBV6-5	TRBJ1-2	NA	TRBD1	CASRRAGGFGYTF	TGTGCCAGCAGAAGGGCAGGGGGCTTTGGCTACACCTTC
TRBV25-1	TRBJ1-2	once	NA	CASSGPGGALYGYTF	TGTGCCAGCAGTGGTCCAGGAGGGGCGCTCTATGGCTACACCTTC
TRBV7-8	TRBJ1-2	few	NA	CASSLKLYGEGYTF	TGTGCCAGCAGCTTAAAGCTGTACGGGGAAGGCTACACCTTC
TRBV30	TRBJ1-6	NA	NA	CAAARNSPLHF	TGTGCCGCGGCAAGGAATTCACCCCTCCACTTT
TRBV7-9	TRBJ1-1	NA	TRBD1	CASSVIQGFDTEAFF	TGTGCCAGCAGCGTGATACAGGGGTTTGACACTGAAGCTTTCTTT
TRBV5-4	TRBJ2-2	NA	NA	CASSLAFGSGELFF	TGTGCCAGCAGCTTGGCCTTCGGGAGCGGGGAGCTGTTTTTT
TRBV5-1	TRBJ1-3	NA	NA	CASSLSVGSGNTIYF	TGCGCCAGCAGCCTGAGCGTGGGCTCTGGAAACACCATATATTTT
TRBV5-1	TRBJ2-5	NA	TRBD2	CASSLFSGRGETQYF	TGCGCCAGCAGCTTGTTCAGCGGGAGGGGGGAGACCCAGTACTTC
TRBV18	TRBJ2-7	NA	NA	CASSRVREHEQYF	TGTGCCAGCTCACGGGTCAGGGAACACGAGCAGTACTTC
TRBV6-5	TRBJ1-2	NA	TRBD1	CASRLGTGGYGYTF	TGTGCCAGCAGACTAGGGACAGGGGGATATGGCTACACCTTC
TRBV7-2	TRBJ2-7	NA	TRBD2	CASSFRGGLAGVWSYEQYF	TGTGCCAGCAGCTTCCGGGGGGGCCTAGCGGGAGTATGGTCCTACGAGCAGTACTTC
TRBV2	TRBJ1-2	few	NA	CASSVAGDSYTF	TGTGCCAGCAGTGTTGCCGGGGATAGCTACACCTTC
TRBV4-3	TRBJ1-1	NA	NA	CASSQQMNTEAFF	TGCGCCAGCAGCCAACAGATGAACACTGAAGCTTTCTTT
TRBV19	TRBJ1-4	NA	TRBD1	CASRTTGTFNEKLFF	TGTGCCAGTAGAACGACAGGGACCTTTAATGAAAAACTGTTTTTT
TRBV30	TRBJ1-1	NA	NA	CAWSSGFGTEAFF	TGTGCCTGGAGTTCGGGGTTTGGCACTGAAGCTTTCTTT
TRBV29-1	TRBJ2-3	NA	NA	CSVEDMLMGSGTQYF	TGCAGCGTTGAAGATATGCTTATGGGTTCGGGTACGCAGTATTTT
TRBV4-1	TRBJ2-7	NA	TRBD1	CASSQDRDSYEQYF	TGCGCCAGCAGCCAGGACCGGGACAGCTACGAGCAGTACTTC
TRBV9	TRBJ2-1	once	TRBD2	CASSGPGLGSEQFF	TGTGCCAGCAGCGGACCGGGACTAGGGAGTGAGCAGTTCTTC
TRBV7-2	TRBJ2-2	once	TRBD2	CASSQRGGNTGELFF	TGTGCCAGCAGCCAGCGGGGGGGAAACACCGGGGAGCTGTTTTTT
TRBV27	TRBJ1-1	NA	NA	CASSLSSGGGTEAFF	TGTGCCAGCAGTTTATCGTCCGGCGGGGGCACTGAAGCTTTCTTT
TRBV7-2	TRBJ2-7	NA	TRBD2	CASSPGTSGRPEQYF	TGTGCCAGCAGCCCTGGGACTAGCGGGAGGCCGGAGCAGTACTTC
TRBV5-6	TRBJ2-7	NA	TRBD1	CASSNNPGQGYREQYF	TGTGCCAGCAGCAACAATCCGGGACAGGGGTATCGCGAGCAGTACTTC
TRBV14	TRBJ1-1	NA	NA	CASSQDLSGISEAFF	TGTGCCAGCAGCCAAGATTTATCAGGGATCTCTGAAGCTTTCTTT
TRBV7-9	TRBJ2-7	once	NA	CASSLIARTYEQYF	TGTGCCAGCAGCTTAATCGCGCGAACCTACGAGCAGTACTTC
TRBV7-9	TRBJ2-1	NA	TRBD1	CASSKKATGDNEQFF	TGTGCCAGCAGCAAAAAAGCGACAGGGGACAATGAGCAGTTCTTC
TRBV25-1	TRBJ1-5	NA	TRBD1	CASGGTVGNQPQHF	TGTGCCAGCGGGGGGACAGTAGGAAATCAGCCCCAGCATTTT
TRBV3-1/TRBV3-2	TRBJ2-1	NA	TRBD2	CASGGRATDPEQFF	TGTGCCAGCGGGGGGAGGGCTACTGATCCTGAGCAGTTCTTC
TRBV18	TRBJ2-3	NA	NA	CASSPPGTDTQYF	TGTGCCAGCTCACCCCCCGGCACAGATACGCAGTATTTT
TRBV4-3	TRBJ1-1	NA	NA	CASSQDFDPPRAFF	TGCGCCAGCAGCCAAGATTTTGACCCCCCGAGGGCTTTCTTT
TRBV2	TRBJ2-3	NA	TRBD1	CASRGQGIWTDTQYF	TGTGCCAGCAGGGGACAGGGTATTTGGACAGATACGCAGTATTTT
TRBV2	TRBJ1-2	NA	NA	CASSRAGINYGYTF	TGTGCCAGCAGTCGGGCAGGGATTAACTATGGCTACACCTTC
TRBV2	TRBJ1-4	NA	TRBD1	CASSLDRGRNTKLFF	TGTGCCAGCAGCCTCGACAGGGGGCGTAACACAAAACTGTTTTTT
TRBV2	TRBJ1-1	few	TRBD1	CASSRETGENTEAFF	TGTGCCAGCAGCAGGGAGACAGGGGAGAACACTGAAGCTTTCTTT
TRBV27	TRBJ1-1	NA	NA	CASSFRQGGTEAFF	TGTGCCAGCAGTTTTCGGCAGGGAGGAACTGAAGCTTTCTTT
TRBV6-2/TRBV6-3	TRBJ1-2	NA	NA	CASSYGGGNYGYTF	TGTGCCAGCAGTTACGGGGGAGGGAACTATGGCTACACCTTC
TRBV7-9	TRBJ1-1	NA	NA	CASSFSSQNTEAFF	TGTGCCAGCAGCTTTAGCAGCCAGAACACTGAAGCTTTCTTT